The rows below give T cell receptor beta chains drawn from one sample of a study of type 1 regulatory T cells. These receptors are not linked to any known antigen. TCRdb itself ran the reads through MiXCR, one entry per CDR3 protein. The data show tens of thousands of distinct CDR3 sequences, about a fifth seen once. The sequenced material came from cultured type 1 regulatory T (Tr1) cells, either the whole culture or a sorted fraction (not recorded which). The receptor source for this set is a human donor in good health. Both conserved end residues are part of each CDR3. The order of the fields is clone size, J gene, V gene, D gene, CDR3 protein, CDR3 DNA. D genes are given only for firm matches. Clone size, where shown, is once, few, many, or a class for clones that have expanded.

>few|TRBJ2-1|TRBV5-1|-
CASSVGPGQEQFF
TGCGCCAGCAGCGTAGGGCCGGGGCAGGAGCAGTTCTTC
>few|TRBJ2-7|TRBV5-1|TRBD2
CASSLRSGGTYEQYF
TGCGCCAGCAGCTTGCGTTCGGGAGGGACCTACGAGCAGTACTTC
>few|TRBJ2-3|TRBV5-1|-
CASSPNVVSDTQYF
TGCGCCAGCAGCCCGAACGTTGTGTCTGATACGCAGTATTTT
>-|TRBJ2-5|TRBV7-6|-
CASSPRPSGQETQYF
TGTGCCAGCAGCCCAAGGCCCAGCGGCCAAGAGACCCAGTACTTC
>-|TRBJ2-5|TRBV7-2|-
CASSLRGGGETQYF
TGTGCCAGCAGCTTAAGGGGGGGCGGGGAGACCCAGTACTTC
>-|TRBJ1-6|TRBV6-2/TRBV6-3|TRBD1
CASSNQGARTNSPLHF
TGTGCCAGCAGTAACCAGGGGGCTAGGACTAATTCACCCCTCCACTTT
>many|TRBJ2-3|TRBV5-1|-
CASSRGQDTDTQYF
TGCGCCAGCAGCCGGGGACAAGACACAGATACGCAGTATTTT
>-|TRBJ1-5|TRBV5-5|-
CTSSPDSTDQPQHF
TGTACCAGCAGCCCTGACAGTACGGATCAGCCCCAGCATTTT
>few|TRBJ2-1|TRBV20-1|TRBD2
CSISGTPNEQFF
TGCAGTATTAGCGGGACCCCCAATGAGCAGTTCTTC
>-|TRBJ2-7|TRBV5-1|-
CASSLEEQYGNEQYF
TGCGCCAGCAGCTTGGAGGAGCAATACGGAAACGAGCAGTACTTC
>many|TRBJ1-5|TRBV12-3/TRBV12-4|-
CASSWAVGNQPQHF
TGTGCCAGCAGTTGGGCGGTGGGCAATCAGCCCCAGCATTTT
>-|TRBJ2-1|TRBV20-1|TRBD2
CSAISGRPGNEQFF
TGCAGTGCTATTAGCGGGAGGCCAGGCAATGAGCAGTTCTTC
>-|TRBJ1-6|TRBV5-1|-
CASSLAGEGNSPLHF
TGCGCCAGCAGCTTGGCCGGGGAAGGTAATTCACCCCTCCACTTT
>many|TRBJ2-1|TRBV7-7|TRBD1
CASGTGAYNEQFF
TGTGCTAGCGGGACAGGGGCCTACAATGAGCAGTTCTTC
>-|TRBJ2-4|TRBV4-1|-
CAPSDSFGDIQYF
TGCGCCCCTTCTGACTCATTCGGTGACATTCAGTACTTC
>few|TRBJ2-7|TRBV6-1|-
CASSLGGYEQYF
TGTGCCAGCAGCCTAGGGGGGTACGAGCAGTACTTC
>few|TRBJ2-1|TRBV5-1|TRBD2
CASRSLAGGYNEQFF
TGCGCCAGCAGGTCACTAGCGGGAGGCTACAATGAGCAGTTCTTC
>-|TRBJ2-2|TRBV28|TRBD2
CASSSGTSGRRGELFF
TGTGCCAGCAGTTCCGGGACTAGCGGGAGGAGGGGGGAGCTGTTTTTT
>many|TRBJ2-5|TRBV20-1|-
CSGDEGVETQYF
TGCAGTGGGGATGAAGGTGTGGAGACCCAGTACTTC
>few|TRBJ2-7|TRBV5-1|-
CASSLNSAEQYF
TGCGCCAGCAGCTTGAACAGCGCCGAGCAGTACTTC
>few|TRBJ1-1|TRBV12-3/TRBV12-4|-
CASSITRGTEAFF
TGTGCCAGCAGTATTACAAGGGGCACTGAAGCTTTCTTT
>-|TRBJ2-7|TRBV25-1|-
CASSESRGGGNEQYF
TGTGCCAGCAGTGAATCTAGGGGGGGCGGGAACGAGCAGTACTTC
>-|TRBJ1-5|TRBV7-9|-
CASSLDRSNQPQHF
TGTGCCAGCAGCTTAGACAGGAGCAATCAGCCCCAGCATTTT
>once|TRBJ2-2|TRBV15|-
CATSRDQAWGPGELFF
TGTGCCACCAGCAGAGATCAGGCGTGGGGCCCCGGGGAGCTGTTTTTT
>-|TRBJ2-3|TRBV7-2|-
CASRLKPGATDTQYF
TGTGCCAGCAGGCTAAAGCCAGGGGCCACAGATACGCAGTATTTT
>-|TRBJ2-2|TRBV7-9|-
CASSILGDSTRNTGELFF
-
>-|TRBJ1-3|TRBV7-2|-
CASSLAPQDGNTIYF
TGTGCCAGCAGCTTAGCGCCGCAGGATGGAAACACCATATATTTT
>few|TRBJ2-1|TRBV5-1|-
CASSLGGSPYNEQFF
TGCGCCAGCAGCTTGGGCGGGTCCCCCTACAATGAGCAGTTCTTC
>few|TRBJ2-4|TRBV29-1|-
CSVGGGGDRMDIQYF
TGCAGCGTTGGAGGGGGGGGGGACCGCATGGACATTCAGTACTTC
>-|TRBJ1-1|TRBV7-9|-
CASSPVGGLKNTEAFF
TGTGCCAGCAGCCCTGTGGGGGGCCTAAAGAACACTGAAGCTTTCTTT
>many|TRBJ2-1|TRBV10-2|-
CASSPLERAWVNEQFF
TGCGCCAGCAGCCCTCTAGAACGGGCCTGGGTCAATGAGCAGTTCTTC
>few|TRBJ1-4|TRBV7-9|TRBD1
CASSHEIRTGATTNEKLFF
TGTGCCAGCAGCCACGAAATCCGGACAGGGGCTACAACTAATGAAAAACTGTTTTTT
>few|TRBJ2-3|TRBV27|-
CASSHMGTDTQYF
TGTGCCAGCAGCCACATGGGCACAGATACGCAGTATTTT
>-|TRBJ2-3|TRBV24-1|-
CATSDARPGSDTQYF
TGTGCCACCAGTGATGCCCGGCCGGGCTCAGATACGCAGTATTTT
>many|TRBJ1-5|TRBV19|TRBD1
CASRGQNQPQHF
TGTGCCAGTAGGGGACAGAACCAGCCCCAGCATTTT
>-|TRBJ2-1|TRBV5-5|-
CASSLLSRSSYNEQFF
TGTGCCAGCAGCTTGCTGTCGCGGAGCTCCTACAATGAGCAGTTCTTC
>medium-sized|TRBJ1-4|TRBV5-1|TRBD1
CASSLEFGTAPEKLFF
TGCGCCAGCAGCTTGGAATTTGGGACAGCCCCTGAAAAACTGTTTTTT
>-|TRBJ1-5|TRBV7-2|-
CASSLASGSRGGGQPQHF
TGTGCCAGCAGCTTAGCGTCAGGGAGTCGCGGTGGTGGTCAGCCCCAGCATTTT
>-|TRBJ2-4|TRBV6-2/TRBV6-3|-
CASSMYRGIQYF
TGTGCCAGCAGCATGTATCGGGGCATTCAGTACTTC
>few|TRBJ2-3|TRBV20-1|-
CSAKAVVDTQYF
TGCAGTGCTAAAGCGGTGGTAGATACGCAGTATTTT
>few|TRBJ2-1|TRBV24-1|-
CATSGPDSRSYNEQFF
TGTGCCACCAGTGGCCCCGACTCACGCTCCTACAATGAGCAGTTCTTC
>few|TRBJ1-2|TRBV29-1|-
CSAGDRRGYTF
TGCAGCGCAGGAGACAGACGGGGCTACACCTTC
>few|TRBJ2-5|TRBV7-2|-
CASSFQGGYQETQYF
TGTGCCAGCAGCTTCCAGGGGGGGTACCAAGAGACCCAGTACTTC
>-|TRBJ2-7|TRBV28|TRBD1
CASSSPGQLYEQYF
TGTGCCAGCAGTTCTCCGGGACAGCTCTACGAGCAGTACTTC
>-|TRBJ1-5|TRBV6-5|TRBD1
CASSYRGNQPQHF
TGTGCCAGCAGCTACAGGGGTAATCAGCCCCAGCATTTT
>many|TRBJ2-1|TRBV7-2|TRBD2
CASSPRIAGYNEQFF
TGTGCCAGCAGCCCCCGGATAGCGGGGTACAATGAGCAGTTCTTC
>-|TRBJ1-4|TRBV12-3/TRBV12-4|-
CASSTTSTNEKLFF
TGTGCCAGCAGTACTACCTCAACTAATGAAAAACTGTTTTTT
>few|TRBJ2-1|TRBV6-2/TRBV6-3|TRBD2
CASSSLAGDGNEQFF
TGTGCCAGCAGCTCACTAGCGGGAGATGGAAATGAGCAGTTCTTC
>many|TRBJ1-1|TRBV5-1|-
CASSLGITSIMNTEAFF
TGCGCCAGCAGCCTAGGGATAACGAGTATTATGAACACTGAAGCTTTCTTT
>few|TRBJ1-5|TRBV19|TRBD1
CASSIFDRDQPQHF
TGTGCCAGTAGTATTTTTGACAGGGACCAGCCCCAGCATTTT
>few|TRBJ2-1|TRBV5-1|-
CASSLDLQGYNEQFF
TGCGCCAGCAGCTTGGACCTCCAGGGGTACAATGAGCAGTTCTTC
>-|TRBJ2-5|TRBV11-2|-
CASSRGPQETQYF
TGTGCCAGCAGCCGAGGTCCCCAAGAGACCCAGTACTTC
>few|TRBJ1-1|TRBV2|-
CASTVLGDTEAFF
TGTGCCAGCACTGTTTTAGGGGACACTGAAGCTTTCTTT
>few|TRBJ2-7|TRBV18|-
CASSPPAGYEQYF
TGTGCCAGCTCACCCCCAGCGGGCTACGAGCAGTACTTC
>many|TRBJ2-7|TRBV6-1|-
CASSFFNGPDLYEQYF
TGTGCCAGCAGTTTCTTTAATGGCCCCGACCTCTACGAGCAGTACTTC